This T cell receptor (beta chain) was observed in a study of blood T cells in healthy people across ages. Drawing of peripheral blood yielded roughly 10 milliliters from each donor. CDR3 size: 13 residues. CDR1 MNHEY and CDR2 SMNVEV come from the germline V gene (reference sequence). V was cut by 5 bases and J by 1 base, with 8 bases left in between. A second PCR, run for about 7 to 11 cycles, used a sample-barcoded 5' primer plus a J-beta primer mix. TCRdb called the 5' RACE reads again in MiXCR, with one record for every CDR3 protein. The sample has 650,000 to 800,000 distinct CDR3 sequences, around 42% seen once.

The sequenced material came from blood. The clonotype comes from a man in his fifties or sixties in good health. The rearrangement joins TRBV27 to TRBJ1-2, with D perhaps TRBD1 (5 bases). The CDR3: CASSTRVNYGYTF. The CDR3 DNA reads TGTGCCAGCAGTACCAGGGTTAACTATGGCTACACCTTC.